Listed here are 19 T cell receptor beta chains from one sample, sequenced in a study of blood T cell repertoires in COVID-19. Sequenced by immunoSEQ multiplex PCR; TCRdb stores in-frame clones only, minus some. Of about 200,000 clones in the sample, approximately 85% were seen once. The material sequenced was peripheral blood. Source of these receptors: a woman of 80 years or more with acute or convalescent COVID-19.

This clone occurred once. V usage is TRBV10-3 and J usage is TRBJ2-3; D possibly corresponds to TRBD1 (6 bases). The germline V gene has CDR1 ENHRY and CDR2 SYGVKD. CDR3 length equals 17 residues. V lost 4 bases to trimming and J lost 0 bases, with 17 bases between them. CDR3 sequence: CAISGYTGILSTDTQYF. CDR3 DNA: TGTGCCATCAGTGGGTATACAGGGATCCTTAGCACAGATACGCAGTATTTT.

The chain uses TRBV7-8 and TRBJ2-3; 8 nucleotides match TRBD2. Germline CDR1 is SGHVS and CDR2 is FQNEAQ. With 0 bases clipped from V and 3 bases from J, the junction kept 2 bases outside the gene matches. The CDR3 covers 15 residues. The CDR3 spells CASSLAASGTDTQYF. For the CDR3, the DNA is TGTGCCAGCAGCTTAGCGGCTAGCGGGACAGATACGCAGTATTTT.

The V call is TRBV24-1, the J call TRBJ2-1, with 8 bases identical to TRBD2. From germline, CDR1 is KGHDR and CDR2 SFDVKD. The CDR3 extends over 14 amino acids. The V gene end was trimmed by 9 bases and the J gene end by 3 bases; junction bases not matched to a gene: 6. CDR3 sequence reads: CATRSLADYNEQFF. For the CDR3, the DNA is TGTGCCACCCGCTCACTAGCGGACTACAATGAGCAGTTCTTC.

The rearrangement joins TRBV6-2 or TRBV6-3 to TRBJ2-2; 10 nucleotides align to TRBD2. V was pared by 5 bases and J by 6 bases, with 9 bases of the junction left unmatched. CDR3 length: 16 amino acids. Germline CDR1 is MNHEY and CDR2 is SVGEGT. The CDR3 sequence: CASSRLSSGGPGELFF. The CDR3 DNA follows: TGTGCCAGCAGTCGACTTTCTAGCGGGGGCCCCGGGGAGCTGTTTTTT.

In its sample, this clone was seen a few times. The chain recombines TRBV4-2 with TRBJ1-6, with TRBD1 identical over 7 bases. Germline values: CDR1 LGHNA, CDR2 YNFKEQ. The CDR3 is 16 residues long. Unmatched junction bases numbered 9, after V lost 0 bases and J lost 10 bases. Written as DNA, the CDR3 is TGTGCCAGCAGCCAAGAGCCCGACAGGGTCATCTCACCCCTCCACTTT. Its protein product is CASSQEPDRVISPLHF.

CDR3 amino acids: CASSLGPQGASYEQYF. In DNA, the CDR3 is TGCGCCAGCAGCCTCGGGCCCCAGGGGGCCTCCTACGAGCAGTACTTC. The V gene is TRBV5-1, the J gene TRBJ2-7; the match to TRBD1 covers 8 bases. This CDR3 is 16 amino acids long. Germline CDR1 is SGHRS and CDR2 is YFSETQ. J lost 0 bases, V lost 4 bases, and 9 bases had no gene match.

This clone was observed at least ten times. The rearrangement links TRBV12-3 or TRBV12-4 to TRBJ2-2; D is uncertain. V gave up 4 bases and J gave up 1 base, with 4 bases separating them. This CDR3 has 13 residues. The CDR3 spells CASSYLNTGELFF. The CDR3 DNA reads TGTGCCAGCAGTTACTTGAACACCGGGGAGCTGTTTTTT.

The chain carries TRBV29-1 and TRBJ1-2; a possible D gene is TRBD1 (6 bases). The V end lost 3 bases, the J end lost 1 base, and 12 bases lay between the germline ends. The CDR3 is 14 amino acids. Germline CDR1 SQVTM, CDR2 ANQGSEA. The CDR3 is CSVEGTSDNYGYTF. The CDR3 DNA follows: TGCAGCGTTGAGGGGACATCTGATAACTATGGCTACACCTTC.

This chain uses TRBV5-1 with TRBJ1-1; D ambiguous. The V gene lost 4 bases and the J gene lost 3 bases, with 13 bases spanning the gap. CDR1 is SGHRS, CDR2 YFSETQ, per germline. The CDR3 runs 14 residues. The CDR3, as DNA: TGCGCCAGCAGCCTTGACAACCTGGACACTGAAGCTTTCTTT. It yields the protein CASSLDNLDTEAFF.

This clone was seen only once. This sequence joins TRBV7-6 and TRBJ2-2; D remains ambiguous. Germline CDR1 and CDR2: SGHVS and FNYEAQ. V was trimmed by 0 bases and J by 4 bases, leaving 12 bases between them. This CDR3 comprises 16 residues. CDR3 sequence: CASSLASPPGTGELFF. CDR3 in DNA: TGTGCCAGCAGCTTAGCCAGCCCGCCGGGCACCGGGGAGCTGTTTTTT.

This clone has just a few counts. The chain combines TRBV18 with TRBJ2-5, with TRBD2 matching over 8 bases. The CDR3 runs to 16 residues. Per the germline V gene, CDR1 is KGHSH and CDR2 is LQKENI. J was trimmed by 2 bases and V by 1 base; bases with no gene match: 6. The CDR3, as DNA: TGTGCCAGCTCACCACGGAGCAGCGGGAGTCAAGAGACCCAGTACTTC. It is translated as CASSPRSSGSQETQYF.

This rearrangement joins TRBV6-5 to TRBJ1-3; no clear D gene. This CDR3 spans 15 amino acids. Germline lookup yields CDR1 MNHEY and CDR2 SVGAGI. Trimming removed 0 bases at V and 0 bases at J, with 6 bases between. The CDR3 region has the DNA TGTGCCAGCAGTTACTCTGGGCTCTCTGGAAACACCATATATTTT. Protein product: CASSYSGLSGNTIYF.

The chain combines TRBV6-1 with TRBJ1-1; D possibly corresponds to TRBD1 (6 bases). From germline, CDR1 is MNHNS and CDR2 SASEGT. Trimming stripped 1 base from V and 0 bases from J, with 9 bases between. This CDR3 has 15 amino acids. CDR3 loop: CASSEGDTLNTEAFF. The CDR3 DNA is TGTGCCAGCAGTGAAGGGGACACCTTGAACACTGAAGCTTTCTTT.

The chain uses TRBV5-1 and TRBJ2-7, with 10 bases matching TRBD2. Germline V gene sequence: CDR1 SGHRS, CDR2 YFSETQ. J gave up 8 bases and V 2 bases, and 4 bases lay outside the gene matches. The CDR3 sequence is 13 residues long. The chain's CDR3 is CASSFGTSEKQYF. The CDR3 bases are TGCGCCAGCAGCTTTGGGACTAGCGAAAAGCAGTACTTC.

The chain combines TRBV18 with TRBJ1-5; 8 bases align to TRBD1. The germline V gene encodes CDR1 KGHSH and CDR2 LQKENI. This CDR3 spans 14 amino acids. Trimming removed 4 bases from V and 5 bases from J; junction bases left unmatched: 4. CDR3 residues: CASSLTGADQPQHF. The CDR3 DNA reads as TGTGCCAGCTCACTGACAGGGGCTGATCAGCCCCAGCATTTT.

V is TRBV18 and J is TRBJ2-5, with a weak D call TRBD1 (6 bases). Germline V lookup: CDR1 KGHSH, CDR2 LQKENI. Trimming removed 3 bases from V and 4 bases from J, with 12 bases in between. CDR3 size: 14 residues. The CDR3 sequence is CASSPRTGRETQYF. The CDR3 region has the DNA TGTGCCAGCTCACCCCGAACAGGGAGAGAGACCCAGTACTTC.

The V gene is TRBV28, the J gene TRBJ2-7; TRBD1 matches 7 bases. Germline assignment: CDR1 MDHEN and CDR2 SYDVKM. The CDR3 is 14 residues long. Unmatched junction bases numbered 10, after V lost 9 bases and J lost 2 bases. CDR3 amino acids: CASGDPGQTYEQYF. The DNA of the CDR3 is TGTGCCAGTGGGGACCCGGGACAGACCTACGAGCAGTACTTC.

The gene calls are TRBV15 and TRBJ2-1, with D perhaps matching TRBD1 (5 bases). There are 13 residues in the CDR3. Trimming cost V 0 bases and J 7 bases, with 7 bases left between them. Germline CDR1 reads LNHNV; CDR2 reads YYDKDF (reference sequence). CDR3 loop: CATSRDQGNEQFF. Here the CDR3 DNA reads TGTGCCACCAGCAGAGATCAGGGTAATGAGCAGTTCTTC.

The V call is TRBV18, the J call TRBJ1-1; D not certain. V lost 3 bases and J 1 base, leaving 15 bases between the germline ends. Looked up from germline, CDR1 is KGHSH and CDR2 is LQKENI. The CDR3 length is 16 residues. CDR3 loop: CASSPLLGRSNTEAFF. CDR3 nucleotides: TGTGCCAGCTCACCGCTGCTGGGCAGGTCGAACACTGAAGCTTTCTTT.